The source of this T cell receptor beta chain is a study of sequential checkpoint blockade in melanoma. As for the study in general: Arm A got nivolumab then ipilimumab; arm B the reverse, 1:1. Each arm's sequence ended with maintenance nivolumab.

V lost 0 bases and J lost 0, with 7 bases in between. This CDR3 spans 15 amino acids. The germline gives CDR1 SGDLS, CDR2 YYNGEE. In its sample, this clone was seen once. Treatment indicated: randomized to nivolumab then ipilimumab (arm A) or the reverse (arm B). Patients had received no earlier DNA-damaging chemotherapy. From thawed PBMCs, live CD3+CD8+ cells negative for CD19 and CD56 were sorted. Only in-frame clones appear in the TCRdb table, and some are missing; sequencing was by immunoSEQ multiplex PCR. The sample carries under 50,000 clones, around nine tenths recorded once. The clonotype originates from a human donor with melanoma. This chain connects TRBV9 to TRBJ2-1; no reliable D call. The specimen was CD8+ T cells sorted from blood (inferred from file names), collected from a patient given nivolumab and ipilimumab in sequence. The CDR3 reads CASSVEPSSYNEQFF. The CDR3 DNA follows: TGTGCCAGCAGCGTAGAGCCGAGCTCCTACAATGAGCAGTTCTTC.